These 19 T cell receptor beta chains were sequenced from one sample in a study of blood T cell repertoires in COVID-19. Sequenced by immunoSEQ multiplex PCR; TCRdb stores in-frame clones only, minus some. Seen here are roughly 250,000 clones, around 87% observed once, and the top ten hold 1.5% to 2%. Sequencing input: PBMCs or T cells enriched from blood (not recorded which). Every receptor here comes from a woman aged 50 to 60 who had recovered from COVID-19.

The CDR3 region has the DNA TGTGCCAGTAGTATAGATCGGGGGACTAGCGGACGAAATGAGCAGTTCTTC. This gives the protein CASSIDRGTSGRNEQFF. The V and J genes are TRBV19 and TRBJ2-1; 11 bases fit TRBD2. In germline, CDR1 is LNHDA, CDR2 SQIVND (reference sequence). Trimming removed 0 bases from V and 7 bases from J; junction bases left unmatched: 8. The CDR3 consists of 17 residues. The whole variable domain, remainder taken from reference TRBV19 and TRBJ2-1, is DGGITQSPKYLFRKEGQNVTLSCEQNLNHDAMYWYRQDPGQGLRLIYYSQIVNDFQKGDIAEGYSVSREKKESFPLTVTSAQKNPTAFYLCASSIDRGTSGRNEQFFGPGTRLTVL.

The chain combines TRBV7-3 with TRBJ1-2; D ambiguous. Between the trimmed V and J ends, which lost 4 bases and 2 bases, there was a span of 11 bases. CDR1 and CDR2 from the germline V gene are SGHTA and FQGTGA. This CDR3 region has 14 residues. The DNA of the CDR3 is TGTGCCAGCAGCTCCGGGTTCGGAAACTATGGCTACACCTTC. The encoded protein is CASSSGFGNYGYTF.

This clone was seen just once. The chain combines TRBV18 with TRBJ2-5, with 7 bases that match TRBD1. This CDR3 has 16 amino acids. V lost 1 base, J lost 2 bases, and 7 bases stayed unmatched. The germline CDR1 and CDR2 sequences are KGHSH and LQKENI. The CDR3 loop reads CASSPLAQQGQETQYF. CDR3 coding DNA: TGTGCCAGCTCACCACTTGCTCAACAGGGGCAAGAGACCCAGTACTTC.

The table lists this clone with a few counts. The V and J genes are TRBV19 and TRBJ2-7; a weak D match, TRBD2 (6 bases). The length of the CDR3 is 14 residues. CDR1 is LNHDA, CDR2 SQIVND, per germline (reference sequence). The V and J ends lost 4 bases and 0 bases respectively, with 10 bases between them. The CDR3 nucleotides are TGTGCCAGTAGTACCCCTAGCGTCTCCTACGAGCAGTACTTC. As protein: CASSTPSVSYEQYF. The full variable domain, rest sourced from reference TRBV19 and TRBJ2-7, is DGGITQSPKYLFRKEGQNVTLSCEQNLNHDAMYWYRQDPGQGLRLIYYSQIVNDFQKGDIAEGYSVSREKKESFPLTVTSAQKNPTAFYLCASSTPSVSYEQYFGPGTRLTVT.

The chain links TRBV30 to TRBJ1-6, with 7 bases that match TRBD1. The CDR3 spans 14 residues. V lost 4 bases, J lost 8 bases, and 8 bases stayed unmatched. CDR1 is GTSNPN and CDR2 is SVGIG in the germline V gene (reference sequence). CDR3 sequence (DNA): TGTGCCTGGATGCGCATCCAGGGGGATTCACCCCTCCACTTT. Translated: CAWMRIQGDSPLHF.

The J gene is TRBJ2-1, the V gene TRBV27; possible D gene TRBD1, 6 bases. Germline lookup yields CDR1 MNHEY and CDR2 SMNVEV (reference sequence). V was clipped by 9 bases and J by 6 bases, with 24 bases between them. This CDR3 is built from 16 residues. The CDR3 DNA reads as TGTGCCAGTTTCCCCAGGGTGACAGGATCAAGCAATGAGCAGTTCTTC. As protein: CASFPRVTGSSNEQFF.

J is TRBJ2-2 and V is TRBV2, with 9 bases identical to TRBD2. Per the germline V gene, CDR1 is SNHLY and CDR2 is FYNNEI. J lost 0 bases, V lost 7 bases, and 3 bases had no gene match. The CDR3 spans 15 residues. CDR3 nucleotide sequence: TGTGCCAGCAAGGGCGGGAGGGCGAACACCGGGGAGCTGTTTTTT. Its translation is CASKGGRANTGELFF.

V usage is TRBV6-2 or TRBV6-3 and J usage is TRBJ1-3, with D possibly being TRBD1 (5 bases). Germline-derived CDR1 and CDR2 are MNHEY and SVGEGT. The germline V and J ends were trimmed by 2 bases and 4 bases, with 9 bases remaining between them. The CDR3 covers 14 residues. This CDR3 reads CASSYRDSGNTIYF. CDR3 sequence (DNA): TGTGCCAGCAGTTACAGGGACTCCGGAAACACCATATATTTT.

This chain links TRBV7-9 with TRBJ1-1, with unresolved D. This CDR3 is 16 amino acids long. Per germline, CDR1 SEHNR and CDR2 FQNEAQ (reference sequence). V lost 0 bases and J 0 bases, leaving 11 bases between the germline ends. The CDR3 DNA reads as TGTGCCAGCAGCTTAGCTGTTGGGCACTTGAACACTGAAGCTTTCTTT. It is translated as CASSLAVGHLNTEAFF.

This rearrangement joins TRBV6-6 to TRBJ2-3; 9 bases map to TRBD1. The ends lost 2 bases at V and 3 bases at J; junction bases unmatched: 3. Germline-derived CDR1 and CDR2 are MNHNY and SVGAGI (reference sequence). This CDR3 is 15 amino acids long. CDR3 protein: CASSYPGQGTDTQYF. CDR3 in DNA: TGTGCCAGCAGTTACCCGGGACAGGGTACAGATACGCAGTATTTT.

CDR3 in DNA: TGTGCCAGCAGCTTAACTGGCTCTAGCAGAAACAATGAGCAGTTCTTC. Its protein product is CASSLTGSSRNNEQFF. This rearrangement joins TRBV7-3 to TRBJ2-1, with D possibly being TRBD2 (5 bases). Trimming pared 0 bases from V and 5 bases from J, leaving 14 bases between. The CDR3 spans 16 residues. Germline V lookup: CDR1 SGHTA, CDR2 FQGTGA.

The gene calls are TRBV28 and TRBJ1-2; 7 positions match TRBD1. The germline V gene has CDR1 MDHEN and CDR2 SYDVKM. Trimming removed 6 bases from V and 4 bases from J; junction bases left unmatched: 5. This CDR3 region has 13 residues. CDR3 nucleotides: TGTGCCAGCAGGCGAGGGACAGCCTATGGCTACACCTTC. Translating gives CASRRGTAYGYTF.

This chain joins TRBV19 and TRBJ1-5, with D possibly TRBD1 on 5 matching bases. Germline assignment: CDR1 LNHDA and CDR2 SQIVND (reference sequence). V was shortened by 0 bases and J by 2 bases, with 17 bases between the two germline ends. This CDR3 has 18 residues. CDR3 region: CASSIDSGGRVGNQPQHF. In DNA form, the CDR3 reads TGTGCCAGTAGTATAGACTCGGGGGGAAGAGTAGGCAATCAGCCCCAGCATTTT.

As to this clone: The same CDR3 is also encoded by other DNA sequences in this sample. V gene TRBV5-1 combines with J gene TRBJ1-6, with 7 bases lining up with TRBD1. Per germline, CDR1 SGHRS and CDR2 YFSETQ. This CDR3 has 14 amino acids. With V trimmed by 4 bases and J by 7 bases, 5 bases remained unmatched. CDR3 amino acids: CASSPGTANSPLHF. CDR3 sequence (DNA): TGCGCCAGCAGCCCCGGGACAGCCAATTCACCCCTCCACTTT.

Notes on this clone: Other DNA sequences in this sample translate to the same CDR3. The V and J genes are TRBV3-1 (or the pseudogene TRBV3-2) and TRBJ1-5, with 7 bases lining up with TRBD1. The CDR3 totals 13 residues. Germline V CDR1 and CDR2: LGHDT, YNNKEL (reference sequence). With V trimmed by 4 bases and J by 4 bases, 1 base remained unmatched. The CDR3 protein is CASSLDRNQPQHF. CDR3 nucleotide sequence: TGTGCCAGCAGCCTGGACAGGAATCAGCCCCAGCATTTT.

The chain joins TRBV2 to TRBJ1-1; maybe TRBD1 (5 bases). V was pared by 4 bases and J by 0 bases, with 15 bases between. The CDR3 is 16 amino acids. Germline CDR1 and CDR2: SNHLY and FYNNEI. The CDR3 coding sequence is TGTGCCAGCAGTGCAGGGTGGGGGGGAATGAACACTGAAGCTTTCTTT. Protein sequence: CASSAGWGGMNTEAFF.

The chain recombines TRBV7-9 with TRBJ1-4; 7 bases line up with TRBD1. The V gene's germline CDR1 is SEHNR and CDR2 FQNEAQ (reference sequence). CDR3 length equals 17 residues. V shed 5 bases and J 0 bases; nucleotides not matched to a gene: 9. CDR3 nucleotides: TGTGCCAGCAGCCCGGGACAGACGAAGGCAACTAATGAAAAACTGTTTTTT. Translating gives CASSPGQTKATNEKLFF.

The chain is built from TRBV27 and TRBJ2-7, with a tentative D call TRBD2 (5 bases). From germline, CDR1 is MNHEY and CDR2 SMNVEV (reference sequence). The CDR3 is 14 residues long. Trimming pared 5 bases from V and 2 bases from J, leaving 13 bases between. DNA of the CDR3: TGTGCCAGCAGTCCGATCGGGGTGACCTACGAGCAGTACTTC. Protein product: CASSPIGVTYEQYF.

The chain uses TRBV18 and TRBJ2-2; possibly TRBD1 for D (6 bases). CDR1 is KGHSH and CDR2 is LQKENI in the germline V gene. Deletions cut 6 bases from V and 5 bases from J, with 16 bases between. The CDR3 is 15 amino acids. This CDR3 is CASSSDWGRTGELFF. Written as DNA, the CDR3 is TGTGCCAGCTCCTCGGACTGGGGGCGTACCGGGGAGCTGTTTTTT.